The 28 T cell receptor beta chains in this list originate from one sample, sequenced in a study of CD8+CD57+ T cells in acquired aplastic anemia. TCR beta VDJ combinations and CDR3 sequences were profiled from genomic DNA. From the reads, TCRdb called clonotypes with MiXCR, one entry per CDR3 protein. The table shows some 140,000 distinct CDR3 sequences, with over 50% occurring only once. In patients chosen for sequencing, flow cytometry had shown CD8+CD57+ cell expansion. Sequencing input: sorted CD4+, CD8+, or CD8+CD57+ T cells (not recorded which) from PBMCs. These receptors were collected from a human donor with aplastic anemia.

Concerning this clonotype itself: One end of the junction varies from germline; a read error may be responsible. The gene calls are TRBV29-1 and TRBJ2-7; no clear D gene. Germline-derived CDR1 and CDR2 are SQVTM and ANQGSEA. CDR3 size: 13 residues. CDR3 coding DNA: TGCAGCGTTCAAGACGGCAGGTCCTACGAGCAGTACTTC. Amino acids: CSVQDGRSYEQYF.

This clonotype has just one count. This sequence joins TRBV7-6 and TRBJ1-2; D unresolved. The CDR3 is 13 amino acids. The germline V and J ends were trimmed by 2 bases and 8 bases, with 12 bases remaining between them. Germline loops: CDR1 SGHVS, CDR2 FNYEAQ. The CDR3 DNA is TGTGCCAGCAGCTTAAGGGAAGGCGGGGGCTACACCTTC. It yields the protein CASSLREGGGYTF. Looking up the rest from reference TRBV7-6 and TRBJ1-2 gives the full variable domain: GAGVSQSPRYKVTKRGQDVALRCDPISGHVSLYWYRQALGQGPEFLTYFNYEAQQDKSGLPNDRFSAERPEGSISTLTIQRTEQRDSAMYRCASSLREGGGYTFGSGTRLTVV.

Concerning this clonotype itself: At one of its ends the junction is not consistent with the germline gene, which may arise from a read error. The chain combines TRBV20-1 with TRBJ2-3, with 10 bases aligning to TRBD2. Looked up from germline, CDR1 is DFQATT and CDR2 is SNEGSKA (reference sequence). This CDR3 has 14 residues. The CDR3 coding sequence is TGCAGCGCTAGCGGGGGACTAGATTACGGCGAGCAGTATTTT. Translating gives CSASGGLDYGEQYF.

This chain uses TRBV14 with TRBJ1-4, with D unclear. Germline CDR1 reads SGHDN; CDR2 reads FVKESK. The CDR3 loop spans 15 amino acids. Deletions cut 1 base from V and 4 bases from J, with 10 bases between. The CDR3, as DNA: TGTGCCAGCAGCCAAGCTCACCAGCGTAATGAAAAACTGTTTTTT. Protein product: CASSQAHQRNEKLFF. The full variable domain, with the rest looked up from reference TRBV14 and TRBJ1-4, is EAGVTQFPSHSVIEKGQTVTLRCDPISGHDNLYWYRRVMGKEIKFLLHFVKESKQDESGMPNNRFLAERTGGTYSTLKVQPAELEDSGVYFCASSQAHQRNEKLFFGSGTQLSVL.

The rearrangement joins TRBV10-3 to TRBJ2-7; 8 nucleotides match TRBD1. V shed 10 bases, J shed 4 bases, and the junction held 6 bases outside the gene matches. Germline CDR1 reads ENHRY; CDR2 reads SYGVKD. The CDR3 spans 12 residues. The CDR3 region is CATGQATYEQYF. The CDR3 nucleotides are TGTGCCACGGGACAGGCGACATACGAGCAGTACTTC.

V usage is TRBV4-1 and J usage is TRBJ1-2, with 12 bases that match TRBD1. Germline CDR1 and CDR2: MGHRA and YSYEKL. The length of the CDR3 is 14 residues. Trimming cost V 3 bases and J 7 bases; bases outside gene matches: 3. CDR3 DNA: TGCGCCAGCAGCCAGGGGACAGGGGGCTCTGGCTACACCTTC. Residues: CASSQGTGGSGYTF.

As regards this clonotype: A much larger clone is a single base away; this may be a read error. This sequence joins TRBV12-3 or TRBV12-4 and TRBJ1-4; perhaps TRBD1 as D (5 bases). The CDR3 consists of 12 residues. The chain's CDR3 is CASSRGGERLFF. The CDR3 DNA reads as TGTGCCAGCAGTCGGGGGGGGGAAAGACTGTTTTTT.

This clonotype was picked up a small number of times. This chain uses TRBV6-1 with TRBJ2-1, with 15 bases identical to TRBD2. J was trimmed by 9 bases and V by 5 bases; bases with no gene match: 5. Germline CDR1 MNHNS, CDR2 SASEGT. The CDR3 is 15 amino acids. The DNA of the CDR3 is TGTGCCAGCAGTCGGACTAGCGGGGGGGCGAGTGAGCAGTTCTTC. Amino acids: CASSRTSGGASEQFF.

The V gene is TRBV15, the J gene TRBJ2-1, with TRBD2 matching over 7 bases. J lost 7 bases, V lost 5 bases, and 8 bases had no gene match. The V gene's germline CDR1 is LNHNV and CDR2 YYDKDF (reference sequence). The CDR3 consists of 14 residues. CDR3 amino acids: CATSVSGQENEQFF. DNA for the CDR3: TGTGCCACCAGCGTTAGCGGGCAGGAGAATGAGCAGTTCTTC.

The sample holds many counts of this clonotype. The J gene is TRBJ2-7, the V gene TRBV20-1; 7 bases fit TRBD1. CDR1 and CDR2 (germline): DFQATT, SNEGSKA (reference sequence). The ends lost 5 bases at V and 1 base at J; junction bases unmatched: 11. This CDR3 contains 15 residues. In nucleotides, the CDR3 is TGCAGTGCTGGCCAGTTCCCGGGACAGTCCTACGAGCAGTACTTC. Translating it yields CSAGQFPGQSYEQYF.

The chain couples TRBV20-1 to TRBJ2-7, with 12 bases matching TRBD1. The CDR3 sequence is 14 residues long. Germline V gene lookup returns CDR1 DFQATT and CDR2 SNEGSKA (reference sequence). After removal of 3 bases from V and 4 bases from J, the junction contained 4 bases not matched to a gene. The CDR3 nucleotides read TGCAGTGCTAGGACGGGACAGGGGGCGTACGAGCAGTACTTC. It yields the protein CSARTGQGAYEQYF.

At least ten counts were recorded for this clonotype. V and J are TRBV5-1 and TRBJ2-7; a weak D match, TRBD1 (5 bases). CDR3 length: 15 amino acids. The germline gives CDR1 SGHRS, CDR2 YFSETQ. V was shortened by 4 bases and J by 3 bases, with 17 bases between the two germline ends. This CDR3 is CASSPGAGWVYEQYF. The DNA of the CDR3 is TGCGCCAGCAGCCCTGGTGCAGGGTGGGTCTACGAGCAGTACTTC.

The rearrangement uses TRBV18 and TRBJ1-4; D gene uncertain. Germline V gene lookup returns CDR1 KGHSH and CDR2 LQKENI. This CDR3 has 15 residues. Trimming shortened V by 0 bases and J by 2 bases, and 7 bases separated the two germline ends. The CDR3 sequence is CASSPPVGTNEKLFF. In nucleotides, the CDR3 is TGTGCCAGCTCACCACCGGTAGGGACTAATGAAAAACTGTTTTTT.

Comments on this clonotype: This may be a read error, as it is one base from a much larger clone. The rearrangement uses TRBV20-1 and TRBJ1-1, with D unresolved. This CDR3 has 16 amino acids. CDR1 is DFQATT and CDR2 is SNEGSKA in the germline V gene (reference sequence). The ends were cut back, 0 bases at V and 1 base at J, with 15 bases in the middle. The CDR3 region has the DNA TGCAGTGCTAGAGACCCGAGGCAGGAGGGGAACACTGAAGCTTTCTTT. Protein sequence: CSARDPRQEGNTEAFF.

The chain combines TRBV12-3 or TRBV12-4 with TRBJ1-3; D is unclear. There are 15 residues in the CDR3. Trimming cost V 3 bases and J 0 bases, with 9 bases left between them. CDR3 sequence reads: CASSLDGASGNTIYF. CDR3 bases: TGTGCCAGCAGTTTGGACGGAGCCTCTGGAAACACCATATATTTT.

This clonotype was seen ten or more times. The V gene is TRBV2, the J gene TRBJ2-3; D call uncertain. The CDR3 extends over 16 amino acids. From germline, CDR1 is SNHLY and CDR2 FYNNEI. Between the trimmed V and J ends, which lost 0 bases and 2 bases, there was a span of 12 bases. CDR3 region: CASSEAPSSVTDTQYF. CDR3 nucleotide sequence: TGTGCCAGCAGTGAAGCGCCGTCTTCGGTCACAGATACGCAGTATTTT.

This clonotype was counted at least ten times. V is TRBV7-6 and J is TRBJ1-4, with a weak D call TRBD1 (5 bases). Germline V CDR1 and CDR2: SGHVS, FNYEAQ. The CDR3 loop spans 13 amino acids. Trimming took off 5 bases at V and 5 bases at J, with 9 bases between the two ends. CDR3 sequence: CASSVRGNEKLFF. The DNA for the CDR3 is TGTGCCAGCAGCGTTAGGGGCAATGAAAAACTGTTTTTT. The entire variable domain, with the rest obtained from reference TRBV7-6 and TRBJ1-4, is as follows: GAGVSQSPRYKVTKRGQDVALRCDPISGHVSLYWYRQALGQGPEFLTYFNYEAQQDKSGLPNDRFSAERPEGSISTLTIQRTEQRDSAMYRCASSVRGNEKLFFGSGTQLSVL.

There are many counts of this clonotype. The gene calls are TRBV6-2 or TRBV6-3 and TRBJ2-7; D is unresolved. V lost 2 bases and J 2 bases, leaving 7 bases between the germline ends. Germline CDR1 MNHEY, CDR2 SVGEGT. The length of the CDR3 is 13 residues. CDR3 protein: CASSYVAAYEQYF. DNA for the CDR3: TGTGCCAGCAGTTACGTGGCAGCCTACGAGCAGTACTTC.

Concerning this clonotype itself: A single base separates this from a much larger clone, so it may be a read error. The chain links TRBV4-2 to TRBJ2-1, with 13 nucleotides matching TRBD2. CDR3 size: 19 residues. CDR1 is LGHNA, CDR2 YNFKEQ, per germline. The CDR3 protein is CVSSPTDLKLAGGLHEQFF. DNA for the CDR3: TGTGTCAGCAGCCCAACCGACCTAAAACTAGCGGGGGGGCTTCATGAGCAGTTCTTC.

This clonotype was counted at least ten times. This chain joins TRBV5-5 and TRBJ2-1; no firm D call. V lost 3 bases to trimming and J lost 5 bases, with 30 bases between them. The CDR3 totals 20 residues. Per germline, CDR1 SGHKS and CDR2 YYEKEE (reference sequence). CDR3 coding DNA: TGTGCCAGCAGCTCGGAGCTGGTGGTCGGCATCATATGGTCCCACAATGAGCAGTTCTTC. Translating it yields CASSSELVVGIIWSHNEQFF. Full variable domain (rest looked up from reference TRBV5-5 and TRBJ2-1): DAGVTQSPTHLIKTRGQQVTLRCSPISGHKSVSWYQQVLGQGPQFIFQYYEKEERGRGNFPDRFSARQFPNYSSELNVNALLLGDSALYLCASSSELVVGIIWSHNEQFFGPGTRLTVL.

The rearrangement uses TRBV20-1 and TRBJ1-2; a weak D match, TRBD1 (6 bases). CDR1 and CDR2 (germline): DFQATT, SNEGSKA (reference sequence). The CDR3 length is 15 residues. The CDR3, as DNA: TGCAGGCTGAAGACCTCGGGACAAGGGGACTATGGCTACACCTTC. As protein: CRLKTSGQGDYGYTF.

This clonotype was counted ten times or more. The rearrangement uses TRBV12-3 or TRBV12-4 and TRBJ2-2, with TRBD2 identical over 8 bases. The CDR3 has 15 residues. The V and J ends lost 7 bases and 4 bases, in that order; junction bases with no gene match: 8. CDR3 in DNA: TGTGCCAGCACGATCGGGGGGGCCAGCACCGGGGAGCTGTTTTTT. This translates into CASTIGGASTGELFF.

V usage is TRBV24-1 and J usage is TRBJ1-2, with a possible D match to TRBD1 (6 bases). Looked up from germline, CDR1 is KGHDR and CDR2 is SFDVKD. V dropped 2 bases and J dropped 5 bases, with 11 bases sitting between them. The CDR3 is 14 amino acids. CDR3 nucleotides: TGTGCCACCAGTGATTCCGACAGGTCTTATGGCTACACCTTC. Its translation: CATSDSDRSYGYTF.

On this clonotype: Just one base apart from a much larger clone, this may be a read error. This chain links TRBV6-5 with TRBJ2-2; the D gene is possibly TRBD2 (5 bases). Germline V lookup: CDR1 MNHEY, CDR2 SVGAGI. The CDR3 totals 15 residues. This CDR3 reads CASSYSLGNTGELYF. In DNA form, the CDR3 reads TGTGCCAGCAGTTACTCGCTTGGAAACACCGGGGAGCTGTATTTT.

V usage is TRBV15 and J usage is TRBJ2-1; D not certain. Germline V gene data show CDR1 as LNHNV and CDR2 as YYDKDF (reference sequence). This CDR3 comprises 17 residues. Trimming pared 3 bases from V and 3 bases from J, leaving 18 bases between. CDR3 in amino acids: CATSSQEYPTGYNEQFF. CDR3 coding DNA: TGTGCCACCAGCAGCCAAGAGTACCCAACTGGCTACAATGAGCAGTTCTTC. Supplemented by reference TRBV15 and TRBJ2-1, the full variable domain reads DAMVIQNPRYQVTQFGKPVTLSCSQTLNHNVMYWYQQKSSQAPKLLFHYYDKDFNNEADTPDNFQSRRPNTSFCFLDIRSPGLGDTAMYLCATSSQEYPTGYNEQFFGPGTRLTVL.

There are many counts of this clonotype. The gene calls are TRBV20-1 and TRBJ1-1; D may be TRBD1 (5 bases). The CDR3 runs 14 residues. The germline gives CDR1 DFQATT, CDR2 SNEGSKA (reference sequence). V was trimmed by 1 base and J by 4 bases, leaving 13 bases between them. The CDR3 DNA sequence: TGCAGTGCTAGAGTTGGGGGGGAAGCCACTGAAGCTTTCTTT. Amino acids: CSARVGGEATEAFF.

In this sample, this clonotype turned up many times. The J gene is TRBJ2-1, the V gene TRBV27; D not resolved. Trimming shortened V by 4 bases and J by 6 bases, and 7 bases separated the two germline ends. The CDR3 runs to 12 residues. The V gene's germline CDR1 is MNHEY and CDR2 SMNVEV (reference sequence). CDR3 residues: CASSSNGNEQFF. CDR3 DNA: TGTGCCAGCAGTTCTAACGGCAATGAGCAGTTCTTC.

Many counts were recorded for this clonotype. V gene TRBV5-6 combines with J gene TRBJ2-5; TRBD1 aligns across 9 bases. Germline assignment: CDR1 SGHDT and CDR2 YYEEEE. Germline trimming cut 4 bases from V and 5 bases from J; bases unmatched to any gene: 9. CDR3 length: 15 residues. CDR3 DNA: TGTGCCAGCAGCCCGGGGACAGGGAAATGGGAGACCCAGTACTTC. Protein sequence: CASSPGTGKWETQYF. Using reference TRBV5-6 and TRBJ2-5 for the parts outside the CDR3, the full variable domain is DAGVTQSPTHLIKTRGQQVTLRCSPKSGHDTVSWYQQALGQGPQFIFQYYEEEERQRGNFPDRFSGHQFPNYSSELNVNALLLGDSALYLCASSPGTGKWETQYFGPGTRLLVL.